This entry features one TCR beta chain sequence. This specimen comes from a study of blood T cell repertoires in COVID-19. Germline values: CDR1 SGHRS, CDR2 YFSETQ. The junction had 5 bases not matched to a gene; V was cut back by 0 bases and J by 2 bases. This CDR3 spans 16 amino acids. Only in-frame clones appear in the TCRdb table, and some are missing; sequencing was by immunoSEQ multiplex PCR. The sample records about 240,000 clones, approximately 90% being singletons. Material: peripheral blood. The chain links TRBV5-1 to TRBJ2-3, with TRBD2 matching 8 bases. This sequence originates from a man aged 60 to 69 who had recovered from COVID-19. The CDR3 is CASSLGGSGNTDTQYF. The CDR3 DNA reads as TGCGCCAGCAGCTTGGGGGGTAGCGGGAACACAGATACGCAGTATTTT.